The rows below give T cell receptor beta chains drawn from one sample of a study of T cell responses to AZD1222 COVID-19 vaccine. The protocol was immunoSEQ multiplex PCR, while the TCRdb copy is restricted to in-frame clones and leaves out a portion. The data hold more than 90,000 clones, with about 80% observed a single time. Here the sequenced sample was peripheral blood, taken on day 0 of AZD1222 vaccination. The receptors originated from an adult in good health. Both conserved end residues are part of each CDR3. The order of the fields is clone size, J gene, V gene, D gene, CDR3 DNA, CDR3 protein. A D gene is named only where the DNA matches it firmly. Some rows mark clone size as missing; the rest say once, few, many or name a class of expanded clone.

.,TRBJ1-1,TRBV5-1,.,TGCGCCAGCAGCTATTTGGGACGAGAAGCTTTCTTT,CASSYLGREAFF
.,TRBJ2-1,TRBV9,TRBD2,TGTGCCAGCAGCGTAGGGGGGCTAGCGGGAGCGAATGAGCAGTTCTTC,CASSVGGLAGANEQFF
.,TRBJ2-3,TRBV5-5,TRBD2,TGTGCCAGCAGCTTGTTAGGACTAGCGGGGGGAGACCCTAGCACAGATACGCAGTATTTT,CASSLLGLAGGDPSTDTQYF
.,TRBJ1-4,TRBV3-1/TRBV3-2,.,TGTGCCAGCAGCCCTCGGGACATCTCTGAAAAACTGTTTTTT,CASSPRDISEKLFF
once,TRBJ1-2,TRBV28,.,TGTGCCAGCAGTTTCCAGGGGACTGGCTATGGCTACACCTTC,CASSFQGTGYGYTF
.,TRBJ1-2,TRBV27,.,TGTGCCAGCAGTTTATATGGGTTGCTAAACTATGGCTACACCTTC,CASSLYGLLNYGYTF
once,TRBJ1-1,TRBV4-1,.,TGCGCCAGCAGCCAAGATTCAGGCGTGAACACTGAAGCTTTCTTT,CASSQDSGVNTEAFF
.,TRBJ1-1,TRBV9,TRBD1,TGTGCCAGCAGCACAAATAGACAGGGGCCCAGGGTGAACACTGAAGCTTTCTTT,CASSTNRQGPRVNTEAFF
.,TRBJ2-7,TRBV9,TRBD2,TGTGCCAGCACCCACCTTCCAGGGACTAGCCCATACGAGCAGTACTTC,CASTHLPGTSPYEQYF
few,TRBJ1-1,TRBV5-4,TRBD1,TGTGCCAGCAGCCCCCGGGACAGGGCGAACACTGAAGCTTTCTTT,CASSPRDRANTEAFF
few,TRBJ2-7,TRBV28,TRBD1,TGTGCCAGCAGTACGACCGGGACAGGGGGCCACGAGCAGTACTTC,CASSTTGTGGHEQYF
.,TRBJ1-6,TRBV3-1/TRBV3-2,TRBD1,TGTGCCAGCAGCCACATCGTCCAGGGGGCTTCACCCCTCCACTTT,CASSHIVQGASPLHF
.,TRBJ2-3,TRBV5-1,.,TGCGCCAGCAGCTTGGCGATCGGGCTTACCGGGACACGTACTAGCACAGATACGCAGTATTTT,CASSLAIGLTGTRTSTDTQYF
.,TRBJ2-7,TRBV18,TRBD1,TGTGCCAGCTCCCCGCAGGGGGCCCAAGAGCAATACTTC,CASSPQGAQEQYF
.,TRBJ2-1,TRBV9,.,TGTGCCAGCAGCGTAGAAACCCTAATGAGTGAGCAGTTCTTC,CASSVETLMSEQFF
.,TRBJ1-2,TRBV2,TRBD1,TGTGCCAGCAGTGGGGCGGGACAGGGGCTTGGCTACACCTTC,CASSGAGQGLGYTF
.,TRBJ2-1,TRBV5-4,TRBD2,TGTGCCAGCAGCTCTAGCGGGGGGGCCTCCTACAATGAGCAGTTCTTC,CASSSSGGASYNEQFF
once,TRBJ1-3,TRBV9,TRBD1,TGTGCCAGCAGCCCTGGAGGGGGACAGGCTGTAGCTGGAAACACCATATATTTT,CASSPGGGQAVAGNTIYF
.,TRBJ2-1,TRBV6-2/TRBV6-3,.,TGTGCCAGCAGTTACTCGATGTCCAATGAGCAGTTCTTC,CASSYSMSNEQFF
.,TRBJ2-6,TRBV5-5,.,TGTGCCAGCAGCTTGGGGATAGGCTCTGGGGCCAACGTCCTGACTTTC,CASSLGIGSGANVLTF
once,TRBJ2-5,TRBV5-1,TRBD2,TGCGCCAGCAGCCCTGCCGGGTCTAGCGGGGGGGCGGAGACCCAGTACTTC,CASSPAGSSGGAETQYF
once,TRBJ2-6,TRBV6-4,.,TGTGCCAGCAGCAACTCTGGGGCCAACGTCCTGACTTTC,CASSNSGANVLTF
.,TRBJ2-3,TRBV5-1,.,TGCGCCAGCGAGGGCGGAGGGGGCGGCACAGATACGCAGTATTTT,CASEGGGGGTDTQYF
.,TRBJ1-4,TRBV27,TRBD1,TGTGCCAGCAGTTTAAAGGACAGGTCGGAAAAACTGTTTTTT,CASSLKDRSEKLFF
.,TRBJ2-6,TRBV7-9,.,TGTGCCAGCAGCTCCTTATTACACCCCTCTGGGGCCAACGTCCTGACTTTC,CASSSLLHPSGANVLTF
.,TRBJ1-5,TRBV5-3,.,TGTGCCAGAAGCTTAACATTGGGGAATCAGCCCCAGCATTTT,CARSLTLGNQPQHF
few,TRBJ2-2,TRBV9,.,TGTGCCAGCAGCGACGAAACACTGGTCGCGAACACCGGGGAGCTGTTTTTT,CASSDETLVANTGELFF
.,TRBJ1-5,TRBV28,.,TGTGCCAGCGGTATGCGGGGCATGAGGGGCAATCAGCCCCAGCATTTT,CASGMRGMRGNQPQHF
.,TRBJ1-1,TRBV9,.,TGTGCCAGCAGCGTAACCGGTCGGGGCAACAAAGCTTTCTTT,CASSVTGRGNKAFF
.,TRBJ2-3,TRBV28,TRBD2,TGTGCCAGCAGTTTTCGACTACTAGCGGGAGGCAAGCGAGGACATACGCAGTATTTT,CASSFRLLAGGKRGHTQYF
.,TRBJ1-2,TRBV5-1,TRBD1,TGCGCCAGCAGCCCGGACAGGGGGAACAGTGGCTACACCTTC,CASSPDRGNSGYTF
.,TRBJ2-5,TRBV28,.,TGTGCCAGCAGCGACGAAGGGGTTCCCAAAGAAGAGACCCAGTACTTC,CASSDEGVPKEETQYF